This T cell receptor beta chain was captured by sequencing in a study of T cells in Graves' hyperthyroidism and ophthalmopathy. The CDR3 has 15 residues. Germline lookup yields CDR1 MDHEN and CDR2 SYDVKM. The V and J ends lost 3 bases and 2 bases respectively, with 13 bases between them. Amplified TCR beta CDR3 regions derived from RNA transcripts. Primed by the HTBI set, a first-round RT-PCR was run on the TCR CDR3. TCRdb reprocessed the multiplex PCR reads via MiXCR and lists one record per CDR3 protein. The profile shows approximately 710,000 distinct CDR3 sequences, roughly 17% of them singletons. A single count supports this clonotype. It was considered stable Graves' hyperthyroidism when ophthalmopathy did not progress within 18 months.

The sequence was collected from a man in his fifties with Graves' hyperthyroidism. What was sequenced was blood. V and J are TRBV28 and TRBJ2-5; no clear D gene. The CDR3 DNA reads TGTGCCAGCAGTTTTTTCGGTCAGCCACAAGAGACCCAGTACTTC. As protein: CASSFFGQPQETQYF.